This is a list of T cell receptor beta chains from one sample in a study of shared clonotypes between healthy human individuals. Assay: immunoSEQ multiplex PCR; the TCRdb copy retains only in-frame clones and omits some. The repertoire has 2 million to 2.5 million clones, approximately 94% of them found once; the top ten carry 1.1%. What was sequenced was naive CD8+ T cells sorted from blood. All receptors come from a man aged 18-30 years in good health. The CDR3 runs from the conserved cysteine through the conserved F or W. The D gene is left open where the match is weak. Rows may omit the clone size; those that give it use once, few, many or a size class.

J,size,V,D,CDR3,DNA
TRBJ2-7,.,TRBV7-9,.,CASSLGPDYEQYF,TGTGCCAGCAGCTTAGGCCCTGACTACGAGCAGTACTTC
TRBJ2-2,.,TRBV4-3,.,CASSQDRGLTGELFF,TGCGCCAGCAGCCAAGATAGGGGACTCACCGGGGAGCTGTTTTTT
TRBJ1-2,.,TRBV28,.,CASVDGSLGGYTF,TGTGCCAGCGTAGATGGGAGTTTAGGCGGCTACACCTTC
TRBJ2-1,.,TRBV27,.,CASSLGQTYNEQFF,TGTGCCAGCAGTTTAGGGCAGACGTACAATGAGCAGTTCTTC
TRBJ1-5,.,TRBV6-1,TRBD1,CASTLTGGDQPQHF,TGTGCCAGCACCTTGACAGGGGGGGATCAGCCCCAGCATTTT
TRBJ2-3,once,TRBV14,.,CASSQDLVVWSAPSTDTQYF,TGTGCCAGCAGCCAAGATTTGGTTGTGTGGTCCGCCCCTAGCACAGATACGCAGTATTTT
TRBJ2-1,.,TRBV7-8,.,CASSFVVGGGTDYNEQFF,TGTGCCAGCAGCTTTGTGGTGGGCGGGGGGACAGATTACAATGAGCAGTTCTTC
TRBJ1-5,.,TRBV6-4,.,CASKWTGEGSNQPQHF,TGTGCCAGCAAGTGGACGGGAGAAGGGAGCAATCAGCCCCAGCATTTT
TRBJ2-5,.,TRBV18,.,CASSLGAADQETQYF,TGTGCCAGCTCCCTTGGAGCGGCGGATCAAGAGACCCAGTACTTC
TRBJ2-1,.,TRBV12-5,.,CASGLVLIDGSYNEQFF,TGTGCTAGTGGTTTGGTACTAATTGACGGCTCCTACAATGAGCAGTTCTTC
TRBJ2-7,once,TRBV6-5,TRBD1,CASSTGQWAHEQYF,TGTGCCAGCAGTACGGGACAGTGGGCCCACGAGCAGTACTTC
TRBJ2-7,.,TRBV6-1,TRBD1,CASREPGTGLYEQYF,TGTGCCAGCAGGGAACCCGGGACAGGGTTATACGAGCAGTACTTC
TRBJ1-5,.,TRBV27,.,CASSLWGSGQPQHF,TGTGCCAGCAGTTTATGGGGTTCCGGTCAGCCCCAGCATTTT
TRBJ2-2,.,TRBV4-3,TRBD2,CASSPGLAGDLSTGELFF,TGCGCCAGCAGCCCCGGACTAGCGGGAGACCTGAGTACCGGGGAGCTGTTTTTT
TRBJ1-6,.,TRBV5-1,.,CASSTTGINYNSPLHF,TGCGCCAGCAGCACTACAGGGATTAACTATAATTCACCCCTCCACTTT
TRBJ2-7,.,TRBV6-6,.,CASSSSRLSTSYEQYF,TGTGCCAGCAGTTCCTCCCGACTCTCAACTTCCTACGAGCAGTACTTC
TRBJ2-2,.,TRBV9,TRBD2,CASSGTSGGTGELFF,TGTGCCAGCAGTGGGACTAGCGGGGGGACCGGGGAGCTGTTTTTT
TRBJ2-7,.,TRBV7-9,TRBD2,CASSSRLAGGPEQYF,TGTGCCAGCAGCTCCCGACTAGCGGGAGGGCCCGAGCAGTACTTC
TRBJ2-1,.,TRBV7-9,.,CASSSRLEEQFF,TGTGCCAGCAGCTCCCGTCTGGAGGAGCAGTTCTTC
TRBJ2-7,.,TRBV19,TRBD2,CASSVKAGSSYEQYF,TGTGCCAGTAGTGTAAAAGCGGGATCCTCCTACGAGCAGTACTTC
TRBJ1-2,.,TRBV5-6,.,CASSATANYGYTF,TGTGCCAGCAGCGCAACAGCTAACTATGGCTACACCTTC
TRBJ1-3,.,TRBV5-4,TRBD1,CASSPDRGLGNTIYF,TGTGCCAGCAGCCCAGACAGGGGGCTTGGAAACACCATATATTTT
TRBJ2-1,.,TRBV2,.,CASSEVAAEYNEQFF,TGTGCCAGCAGTGAAGTGGCAGCGGAATACAATGAGCAGTTCTTC
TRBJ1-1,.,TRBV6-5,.,CASALGVNTEAFF,TGTGCCAGCGCCCTCGGGGTGAACACTGAAGCTTTCTTT
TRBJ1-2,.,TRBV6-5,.,CASSYWAGEGYGYTF,TGTGCCAGCAGTTACTGGGCAGGGGAGGGCTATGGCTACACCTTC
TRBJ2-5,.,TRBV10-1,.,CASWQAPHSQETQYF,TGCGCCAGCTGGCAGGCCCCACATTCCCAAGAGACCCAGTACTTC
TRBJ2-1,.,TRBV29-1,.,CSVPLAESSYNEQFF,TGCAGCGTCCCATTAGCGGAGAGCTCCTACAATGAGCAGTTCTTC
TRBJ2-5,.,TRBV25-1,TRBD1,CASIYWDRAQWETQYF,TGTGCCAGCATTTATTGGGACAGGGCGCAGTGGGAGACCCAGTACTTC
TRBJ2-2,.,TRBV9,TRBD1,CASSVFKGTGTGELFF,TGTGCCAGCAGCGTATTTAAAGGGACAGGGACCGGGGAGCTGTTTTTT
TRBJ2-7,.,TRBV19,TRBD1,CASSIYRGYEQYF,TGTGCCAGTAGTATCTACAGGGGCTACGAGCAGTACTTC
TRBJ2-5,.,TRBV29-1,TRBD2,CSVEDGTSVFLHF,TGCAGCGTTGAAGATGGGACTAGCGTCTTCCTACACTTC
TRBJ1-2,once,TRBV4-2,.,CASSDSEGGTYGYTF,TGTGCCAGCAGTGACTCCGAGGGGGGGACGTATGGCTACACCTTC
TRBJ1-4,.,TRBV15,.,CATRERGYEKLFF,TGTGCCACCAGGGAGAGGGGTTATGAAAAACTGTTTTTT
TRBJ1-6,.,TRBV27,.,CASSLLGVMGSPLHF,TGTGCCAGCAGCCTCTTGGGGGTAATGGGGTCACCCCTCCACTTT
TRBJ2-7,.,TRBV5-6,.,CASSLYGSFYEQYF,TGTGCCAGCAGCTTGTACGGCAGCTTCTACGAGCAGTACTTC
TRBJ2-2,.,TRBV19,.,CASSIVVEWDTGELFF,TGTGCCAGTAGTATAGTTGTAGAGTGGGACACCGGGGAGCTGTTTTTT
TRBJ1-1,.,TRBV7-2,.,CASSELVGATEAFF,TGTGCCAGCAGCGAATTGGTGGGGGCCACTGAAGCTTTCTTT
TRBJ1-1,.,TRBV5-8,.,CASSFGRTEAFF,TGTGCCAGCAGCTTCGGGAGAACTGAAGCTTTCTTT
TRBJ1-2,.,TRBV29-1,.,CSVDSNRVNYGYTF,TGCAGCGTTGACTCAAATAGGGTTAACTATGGCTACACCTTC
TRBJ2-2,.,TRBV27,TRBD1,CASSLKPGQGVSGELFF,TGTGCCAGCAGTTTAAAGCCTGGACAGGGGGTCTCCGGGGAGCTGTTTTTT
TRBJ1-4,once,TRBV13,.,CASSFQGIGTNEKLFF,TGTGCCAGCAGCTTCCAGGGGATCGGAACTAATGAAAAACTGTTTTTT
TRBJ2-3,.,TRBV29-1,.,CSVEGDTQYF,TGCAGCGTTGAAGGGGATACGCAGTATTTT
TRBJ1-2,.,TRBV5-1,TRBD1,CASSSPGQADGYTF,TGCGCCAGCAGCTCCCCGGGACAGGCGGATGGCTACACCTTC
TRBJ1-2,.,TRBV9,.,CASSVPRGGNYGYTF,TGTGCCAGCAGCGTCCCCCGGGGCGGCAACTATGGCTACACCTTC
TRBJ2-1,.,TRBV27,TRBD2,CASSLSVLAGAADEQFF,TGTGCCAGCAGTTTATCGGTCCTAGCGGGAGCTGCGGATGAGCAGTTCTTC
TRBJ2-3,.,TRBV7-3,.,CASSLTSEADTQYF,TGTGCCAGCAGCTTAACGAGCGAGGCAGATACGCAGTATTTT
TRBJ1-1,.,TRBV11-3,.,CASSLRGGNTEAFF,TGTGCCAGCAGCTTAAGGGGAGGTAACACTGAAGCTTTCTTT
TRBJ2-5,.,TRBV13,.,CASSLYGGAEETQYF,TGTGCCAGCAGCTTATACGGCGGGGCTGAAGAGACCCAGTACTTC
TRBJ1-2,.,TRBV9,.,CASSVVTGNGYTF,TGTGCCAGCAGCGTAGTTACAGGCAATGGCTACACCTTC
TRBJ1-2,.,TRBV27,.,CASSFLGEDGYTF,TGTGCCAGCAGTTTTTTGGGTGAGGATGGCTACACCTTC
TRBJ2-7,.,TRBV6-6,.,CASSYSGGEQYF,TGTGCCAGCAGTTACTCGGGAGGCGAGCAGTACTTC
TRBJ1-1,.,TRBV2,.,CASSTSSNTEAFF,TGTGCCAGCAGCACCAGTTCGAACACTGAAGCTTTCTTT
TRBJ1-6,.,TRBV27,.,CASSSGAGSNSPLHF,TGTGCCAGCAGTTCAGGGGCAGGGAGTAATTCACCCCTCCACTTT
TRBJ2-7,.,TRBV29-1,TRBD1,CSVEDGTGNYEQYF,TGCAGCGTTGAAGACGGGACAGGGAACTACGAGCAGTACTTC
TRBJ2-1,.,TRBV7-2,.,CASSLPRRDLSNNEQFF,TGTGCCAGCAGCTTACCGCGCCGGGACTTAAGTAACAATGAGCAGTTCTTC
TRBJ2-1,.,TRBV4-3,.,CASSHVQGGPYNEQFF,TGCGCCAGCAGCCACGTCCAGGGTGGCCCCTACAATGAGCAGTTCTTC